The rows below give T cell receptor beta chains drawn from one sample of a study of blood T cells in healthy people across ages. Each CDR3 protein is one row after TCRdb ran MiXCR on the 5' RACE reads. The repertoire includes more than 650,000 distinct CDR3 sequences, 20% to 25% of them detected once, and approximately 20% sits in the top ten. The sample was blood. Source of these receptors: a man in his sixties or seventies in good health. The CDR3 runs from the conserved cysteine through the conserved F or W. The D gene is left open where the match is weak.

j_call: TRBJ1-1
d_call: -
v_call: TRBV20-1
cdr3_aa: CSASNYREAFF

j_call: TRBJ2-5
d_call: -
v_call: TRBV12-3/TRBV12-4
cdr3_aa: CASMAWGAQETQYF

j_call: TRBJ2-1
d_call: -
v_call: TRBV29-1
cdr3_aa: CSAERDRRSYNEQFF

j_call: TRBJ1-2
d_call: -
v_call: TRBV14
cdr3_aa: CASSQEEGYGYTF

j_call: TRBJ2-1
d_call: -
v_call: TRBV11-2
cdr3_aa: CASSSLGLDPYNEQFF

j_call: TRBJ2-2
d_call: TRBD1
v_call: TRBV5-6
cdr3_aa: CASSLGAGTAVTGELFF

j_call: TRBJ1-3
d_call: -
v_call: TRBV29-1
cdr3_aa: CSVSDSGNTIYF

j_call: TRBJ1-4
d_call: -
v_call: TRBV9
cdr3_aa: CASSKQGGPEKLFF

j_call: TRBJ2-1
d_call: -
v_call: TRBV9
cdr3_aa: CASSVGYEQFF

j_call: TRBJ2-5
d_call: -
v_call: TRBV3-1
cdr3_aa: CASSQERFGAQYF

j_call: TRBJ2-7
d_call: -
v_call: TRBV4-1
cdr3_aa: CASSQDRAVSYEQYF

j_call: TRBJ2-5
d_call: TRBD1
v_call: TRBV5-1
cdr3_aa: CASSTNRGRQETQYF

j_call: TRBJ2-3
d_call: TRBD2
v_call: TRBV5-1
cdr3_aa: CASSSPGLAGSTDTQYF

j_call: TRBJ2-3
d_call: -
v_call: TRBV25-1
cdr3_aa: CASSGQGTDTQYF

j_call: TRBJ2-1
d_call: -
v_call: TRBV5-6
cdr3_aa: CASSLRPGYRSYNEQFF

j_call: TRBJ1-4
d_call: -
v_call: TRBV7-9
cdr3_aa: CASSLGSGTEKLFF

j_call: TRBJ1-4
d_call: TRBD1
v_call: TRBV13
cdr3_aa: CASSLKGTGGFGEKLFF

j_call: TRBJ2-3
d_call: -
v_call: TRBV5-1
cdr3_aa: CASSLAREPTDTQYF

j_call: TRBJ2-1
d_call: -
v_call: TRBV7-2
cdr3_aa: CASSLRRTAANEQFF

j_call: TRBJ2-4
d_call: -
v_call: TRBV13
cdr3_aa: CASSLGQRKNIQYF

j_call: TRBJ2-1
d_call: -
v_call: TRBV7-2
cdr3_aa: CASSLEGGLTYNEQFF

j_call: TRBJ2-6
d_call: -
v_call: TRBV27
cdr3_aa: CASSLSSRSLGANVLTF

j_call: TRBJ2-1
d_call: -
v_call: TRBV5-1
cdr3_aa: CASSSPDGVNEQFF

j_call: TRBJ1-1
d_call: -
v_call: TRBV9
cdr3_aa: CASSVGRGDSEAFF

j_call: TRBJ1-2
d_call: -
v_call: TRBV20-1
cdr3_aa: CSATGSGYGYTF

j_call: TRBJ2-3
d_call: TRBD2
v_call: TRBV2
cdr3_aa: CASSEVRGSTDTQYF

j_call: TRBJ2-5
d_call: -
v_call: TRBV27
cdr3_aa: CASSTRQSQETQYF

j_call: TRBJ2-5
d_call: -
v_call: TRBV9
cdr3_aa: CASSVAPSWGQETQYF

j_call: -
d_call: -
v_call: TRBV4-3
cdr3_aa: CASSQSSSSYNEQFF

j_call: TRBJ2-1
d_call: -
v_call: TRBV6-1
cdr3_aa: CASIPAARSYNEQFF

j_call: TRBJ1-2
d_call: -
v_call: TRBV20-1
cdr3_aa: CSATRQAPYGYTF

j_call: -
d_call: -
v_call: TRBV12-3/TRBV12-4
cdr3_aa: CASSPGISGNEQFF

j_call: -
d_call: -
v_call: TRBV7-9
cdr3_aa: CASSYGAGGETQYF

j_call: TRBJ1-1
d_call: -
v_call: TRBV20-1
cdr3_aa: CSASGWGRNTEAFF

j_call: TRBJ1-3
d_call: -
v_call: TRBV3-1
cdr3_aa: CASSQPGVGNTIYF

j_call: TRBJ2-7
d_call: TRBD1
v_call: TRBV27
cdr3_aa: CASRGPGQGAIYTYEQYF

j_call: TRBJ2-1
d_call: -
v_call: TRBV18
cdr3_aa: CASSPPLGQGILNEQFF

j_call: TRBJ1-2
d_call: -
v_call: TRBV20-1
cdr3_aa: CSAGNGYTF

j_call: TRBJ2-3
d_call: TRBD1
v_call: TRBV5-1
cdr3_aa: CASSLSGTTGGTDTQYF

j_call: TRBJ2-3
d_call: -
v_call: TRBV29-1
cdr3_aa: CSVERQDTQYF

j_call: TRBJ2-1
d_call: TRBD2
v_call: TRBV5-1
cdr3_aa: CASSLGGTTSSEQFF

j_call: TRBJ2-3
d_call: TRBD2
v_call: TRBV6-5
cdr3_aa: CASSQSGGRRDTQYF

j_call: TRBJ2-3
d_call: TRBD2
v_call: TRBV7-9
cdr3_aa: CASSPYIAGDVTDTQYF

j_call: TRBJ1-3
d_call: TRBD1
v_call: TRBV20-1
cdr3_aa: CSAWDRSGNTIYF

j_call: TRBJ1-5
d_call: TRBD1
v_call: TRBV15
cdr3_aa: CATSGEGQGWQPQHF

j_call: TRBJ2-3
d_call: TRBD2
v_call: TRBV20-1
cdr3_aa: CSASSPAGLPDTDTQYF